This T cell receptor beta chain was profiled in a study of T cell repertoires in cytomegalovirus infection (dated by TCRdb to between 2019 and 2020). Regarding the complete study: Alongside well-studied HLA-B-restricted epitopes, the peptide stimulations were aimed at recently identified HLA-C-restricted CMV epitopes, whose presentation resists viral immunomodulation. Donor HLA type was relevant to the analysis, as public TCR beta signatures indicated carriage of CMV infection together with the matching HLA type.

This clonotype was counted between two and nine times. There is no known antigen for this receptor. No much larger clone is present one base from it, and per-base qualities are unavailable. This specimen's treatment or condition label, interpreted: in vitro stimulation with specific CMV peptide epitopes to enrich CMV-specific T cells. From the germline V gene, CDR1 is SGHTA and CDR2 is FQGNSA. V gives up 1 base and J gives up 2 bases, and the segment between their germline ends measures 12 bases. The CDR3 measures 15 amino acids from cysteine to phenylalanine. Only the CDR3 part of the read is kept: 45 bases, read in frame from the first base. Paper-wide results and their limitations: Cumulative frequency of public TCR beta family members discriminated carriers of CMV infection plus the relevant HLA type in this cohort and an independent approximately 400-donor cohort. The ex vivo response was dominated by HLA-C-restricted CMV-specific TCR beta clonotypes, which also provided the single most frequent clonotype in two of eight donors.

Sequencing instrument: Illumina HiSeq 1500. TCRdb reworked the public reads: Q25 trimming with fastp, MiXCR clone assembly, productive beta chains retained. Under each unique CDR3 protein, matching rows form one entry showing the most common genes and DNA. This sample comprises around 300,000 distinct CDR3 sequences, around 20% of them detected only once. Roughly a fifth of the sample is taken by the ten largest. Sequences were derived from cultured PBMCs, sampled from culture after CMV antigen stimulation. Recombination joined TRBV7-2 with TRBJ2-7; TRBD2 is perhaps the D gene, given 6 matching bases. This receptor was identified in a human donor in good health (CMV status not recorded). Some clones in this sample may be carry-over from other donors' samples. The CDR3 corresponds to CASSLEVGGTYEQYF. The DNA sequence is TGTGCCAGCAGCTTAGAGGTGGGGGGAACCTACGAGCAGTACTTC.